This T cell receptor (beta chain) originates from a study of shared clonotypes between healthy human individuals. The CDR3 consists of 13 residues. Trimming stripped 5 bases from V and 4 bases from J, with 8 bases between. The germline V gene has CDR1 LGHNA and CDR2 YSLEER. Unsorted PBMC replicate PCRs used about 290 ng DNA, 25,000 to 35,000 T cell genomes. On ten immunoSEQ deep assay plates, unsorted PBMC DNA was sequenced. The repertoire was sequenced with immunoSEQ multiplex PCR; TCRdb's copy has only in-frame clones and lacks some. The sample consists of approximately 480,000 clones, about three quarters of them appearing once.

The sample comprised PBMCs. This chain links TRBV4-3 with TRBJ2-2; D may match TRBD1 or TRBD2 (5 bases each). The source of this sequence is a woman aged 35 to 49 in good health. Some clones in this sample may be carry-over from other donors' samples. The CDR3 DNA sequence: TGCGCCAGCAGCGGGGGTACCACCGGGGAGCTGTTTTTT. This encodes CASSGGTTGELFF.